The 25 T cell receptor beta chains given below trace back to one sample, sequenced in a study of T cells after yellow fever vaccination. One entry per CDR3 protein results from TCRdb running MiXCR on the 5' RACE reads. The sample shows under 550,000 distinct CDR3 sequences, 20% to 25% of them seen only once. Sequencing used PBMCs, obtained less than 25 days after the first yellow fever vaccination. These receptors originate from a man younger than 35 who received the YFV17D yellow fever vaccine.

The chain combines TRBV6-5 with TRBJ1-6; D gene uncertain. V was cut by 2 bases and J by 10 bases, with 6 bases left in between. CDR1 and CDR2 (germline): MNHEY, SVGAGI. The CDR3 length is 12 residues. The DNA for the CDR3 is TGTGCCAGCAGTTACGCGGGCTCACCCCTCCACTTT. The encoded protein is CASSYAGSPLHF.

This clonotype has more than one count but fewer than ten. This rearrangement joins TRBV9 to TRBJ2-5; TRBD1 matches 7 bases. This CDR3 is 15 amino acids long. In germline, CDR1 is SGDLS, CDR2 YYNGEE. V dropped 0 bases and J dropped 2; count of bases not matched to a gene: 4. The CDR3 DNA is TGTGCCAGCAGCGTAGTAGGGGGCCGGCAAGAGACCCAGTACTTC. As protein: CASSVVGGRQETQYF. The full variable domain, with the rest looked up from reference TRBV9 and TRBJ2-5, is DSGVTQTPKHLITATGQRVTLRCSPRSGDLSVYWYQQSLDQGLQFLIQYYNGEERAKGNILERFSAQQFPDLHSELNLSSLELGDSALYFCASSVVGGRQETQYFGPGTRLLVL.

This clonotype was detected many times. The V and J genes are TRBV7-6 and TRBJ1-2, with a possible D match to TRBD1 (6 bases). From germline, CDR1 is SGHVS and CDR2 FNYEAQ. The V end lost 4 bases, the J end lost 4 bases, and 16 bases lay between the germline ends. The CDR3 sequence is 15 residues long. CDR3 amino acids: CASSSPGGGAYGYTF. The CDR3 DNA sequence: TGTGCCAGCAGCTCTCCCGGTGGGGGGGCCTATGGCTACACCTTC.

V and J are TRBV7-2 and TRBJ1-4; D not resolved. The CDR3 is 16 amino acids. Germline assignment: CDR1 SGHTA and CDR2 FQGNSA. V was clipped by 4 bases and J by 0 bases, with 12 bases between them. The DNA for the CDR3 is TGTGCCAGCAGCTCGGGATCGGGGTCAACTAATGAAAAACTGTTTTTT. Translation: CASSSGSGSTNEKLFF.

The CDR3 protein is CSEGQRTYNEQFF. CDR3 bases: TGCAGTGAGGGACAGCGGACCTACAATGAGCAGTTCTTC. This sequence joins TRBV20-1 and TRBJ2-1, with TRBD1 matching over 7 bases. CDR3 length equals 13 residues. Trimming removed 7 bases from V and 2 bases from J; junction bases left unmatched: 5. Looked up from germline, CDR1 is DFQATT and CDR2 is SNEGSKA (reference sequence).

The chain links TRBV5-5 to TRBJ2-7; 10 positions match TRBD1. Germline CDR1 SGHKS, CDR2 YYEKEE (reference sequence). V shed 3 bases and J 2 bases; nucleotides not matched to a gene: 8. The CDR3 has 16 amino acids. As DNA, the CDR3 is TGTGCCAGCAGCTCCGCGGTCGGGACAGGGGCCTACGAGCAGTACTTC. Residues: CASSSAVGTGAYEQYF.

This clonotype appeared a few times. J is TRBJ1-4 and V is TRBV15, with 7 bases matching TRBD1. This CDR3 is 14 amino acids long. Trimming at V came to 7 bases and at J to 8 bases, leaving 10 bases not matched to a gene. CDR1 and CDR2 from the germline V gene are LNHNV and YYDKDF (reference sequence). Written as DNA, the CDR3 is TGTGCCACCAACCCAGGGGGGGCAGGGGAAAAACTGTTTTTT. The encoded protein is CATNPGGAGEKLFF.

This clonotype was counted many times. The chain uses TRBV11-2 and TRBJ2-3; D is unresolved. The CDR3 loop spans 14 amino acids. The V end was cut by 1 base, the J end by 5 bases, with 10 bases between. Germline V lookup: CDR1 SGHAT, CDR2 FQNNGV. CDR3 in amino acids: CASSLASPKDTQYF. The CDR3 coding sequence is TGTGCCAGCAGCTTAGCGTCGCCTAAAGATACGCAGTATTTT.

CDR3 nucleotide sequence: TGTGCCAGTAGTATATTCGACAGGGGAACCCATCAGCCCCAGCATTTT. This codes for CASSIFDRGTHQPQHF. The chain carries TRBV19 and TRBJ1-5; 8 bases are shared with TRBD1. Germline V lookup: CDR1 LNHDA, CDR2 SQIVND (reference sequence). The V segment lost 2 bases and the J segment 5 bases; nucleotides outside the gene matches: 8. The CDR3 runs 16 residues. Drawing the rest from reference TRBV19 and TRBJ1-5, the complete variable domain is DGGITQSPKYLFRKEGQNVTLSCEQNLNHDAMYWYRQDPGQGLRLIYYSQIVNDFQKGDIAEGYSVSREKKESFPLTVTSAQKNPTAFYLCASSIFDRGTHQPQHFGDGTRLSIL.

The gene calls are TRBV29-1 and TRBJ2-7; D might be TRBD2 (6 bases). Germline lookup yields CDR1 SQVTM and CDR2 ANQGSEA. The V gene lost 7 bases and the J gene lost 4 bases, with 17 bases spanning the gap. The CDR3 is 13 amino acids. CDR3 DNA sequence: TGCAGCGGATCGTGGGGGGTTAGTTACGAGCAGTACTTC. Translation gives CSGSWGVSYEQYF.

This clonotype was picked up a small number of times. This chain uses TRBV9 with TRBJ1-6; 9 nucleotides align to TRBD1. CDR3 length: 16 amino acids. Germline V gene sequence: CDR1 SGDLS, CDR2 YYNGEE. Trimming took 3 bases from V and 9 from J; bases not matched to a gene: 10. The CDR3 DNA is TGTGCCAGCAGCGCTGGCGCGGGACAGGGTGGTTCACCCCTCCACTTT. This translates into CASSAGAGQGGSPLHF.

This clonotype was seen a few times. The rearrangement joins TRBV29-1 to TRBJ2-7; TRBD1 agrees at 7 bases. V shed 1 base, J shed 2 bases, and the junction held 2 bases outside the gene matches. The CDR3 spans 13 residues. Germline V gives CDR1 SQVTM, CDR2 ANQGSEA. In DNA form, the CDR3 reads TGCAGCGTTGAAGGGACAGGAGCCTACGAGCAGTACTTC. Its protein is CSVEGTGAYEQYF.

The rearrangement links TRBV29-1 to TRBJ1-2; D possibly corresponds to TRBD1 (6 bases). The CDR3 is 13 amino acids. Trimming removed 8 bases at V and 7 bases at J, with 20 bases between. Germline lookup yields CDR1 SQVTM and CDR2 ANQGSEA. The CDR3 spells CSSTVGGSFGYTF. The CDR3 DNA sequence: TGCAGCTCTACAGTGGGGGGCTCATTTGGCTACACCTTC.

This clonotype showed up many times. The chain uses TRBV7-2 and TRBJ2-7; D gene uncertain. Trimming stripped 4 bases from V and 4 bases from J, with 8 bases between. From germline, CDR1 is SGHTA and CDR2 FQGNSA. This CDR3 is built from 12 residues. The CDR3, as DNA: TGTGCCAGCAGCTCATCTAATTACGAGCAGTACTTC. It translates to CASSSSNYEQYF.

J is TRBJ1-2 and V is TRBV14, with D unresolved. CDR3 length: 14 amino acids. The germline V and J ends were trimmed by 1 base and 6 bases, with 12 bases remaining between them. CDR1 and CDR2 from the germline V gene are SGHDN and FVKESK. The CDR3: CASSQGRTGDGYTF. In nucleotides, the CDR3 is TGTGCCAGCAGCCAAGGGAGGACGGGAGATGGCTACACCTTC.

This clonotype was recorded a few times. This CDR3 is CASSQEATGQSPLHF. In DNA, the CDR3 is TGCGCCAGCAGCCAAGAAGCCACAGGGCAATCACCCCTCCACTTT. The chain couples TRBV4-1 to TRBJ1-6; D might be TRBD1 (6 bases). Germline assignment: CDR1 MGHRA and CDR2 YSYEKL. This CDR3 comprises 15 residues. V lost 0 bases, J lost 10 bases, and 13 bases lay in between.

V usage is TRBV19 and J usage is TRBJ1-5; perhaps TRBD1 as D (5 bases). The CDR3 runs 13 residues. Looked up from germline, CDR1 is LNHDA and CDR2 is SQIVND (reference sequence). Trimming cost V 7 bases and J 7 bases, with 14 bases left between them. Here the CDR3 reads CASTQGHRQPQHF. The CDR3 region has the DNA TGTGCCAGTACTCAGGGCCACCGACAGCCCCAGCATTTT.

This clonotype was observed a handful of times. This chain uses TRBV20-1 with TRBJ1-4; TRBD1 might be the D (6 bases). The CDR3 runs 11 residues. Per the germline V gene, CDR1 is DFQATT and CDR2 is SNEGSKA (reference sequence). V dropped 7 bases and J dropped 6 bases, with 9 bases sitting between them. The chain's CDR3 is CSVGGYEKLFF. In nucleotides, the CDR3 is TGCAGTGTAGGGGGGTATGAAAAACTGTTTTTT.

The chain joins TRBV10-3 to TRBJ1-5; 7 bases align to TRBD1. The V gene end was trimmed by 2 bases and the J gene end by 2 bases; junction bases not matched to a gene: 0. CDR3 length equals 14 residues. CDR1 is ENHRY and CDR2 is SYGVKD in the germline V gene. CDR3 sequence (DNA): TGTGCCATCAGTGAGGACAGGGGCAATCAGCCCCAGCATTTT. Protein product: CAISEDRGNQPQHF.

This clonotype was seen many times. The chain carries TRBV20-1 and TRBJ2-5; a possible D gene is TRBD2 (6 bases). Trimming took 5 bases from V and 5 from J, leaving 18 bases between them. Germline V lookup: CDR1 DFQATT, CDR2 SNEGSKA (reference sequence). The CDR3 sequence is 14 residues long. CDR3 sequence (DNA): TGCAGTGCTCGGGGGAGTTCCCCATTGGAGACCCAGTACTTC. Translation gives CSARGSSPLETQYF.

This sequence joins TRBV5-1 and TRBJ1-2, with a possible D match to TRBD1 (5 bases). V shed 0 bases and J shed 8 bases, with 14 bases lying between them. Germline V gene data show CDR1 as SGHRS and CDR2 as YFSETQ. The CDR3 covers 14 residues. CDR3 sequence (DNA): TGCGCCAGCAGCTTGGATGGGGGAACTCGCGGCTACACCTTC. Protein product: CASSLDGGTRGYTF.

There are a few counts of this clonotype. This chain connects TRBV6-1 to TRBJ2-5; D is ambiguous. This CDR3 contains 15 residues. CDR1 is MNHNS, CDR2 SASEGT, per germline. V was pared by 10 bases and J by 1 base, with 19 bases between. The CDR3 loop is CATASIWGAQETQYF. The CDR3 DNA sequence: TGTGCCACCGCCAGCATTTGGGGTGCCCAAGAGACCCAGTACTTC.

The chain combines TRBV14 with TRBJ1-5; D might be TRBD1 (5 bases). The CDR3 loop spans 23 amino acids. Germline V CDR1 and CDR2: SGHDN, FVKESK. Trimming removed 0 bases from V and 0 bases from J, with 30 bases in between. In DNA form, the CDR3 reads TGTGCCAGCAGCCAAGACGGACGGAACTCGGCCACCAAGGGGCCGTATAGCAATCAGCCCCAGCATTTT. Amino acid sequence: CASSQDGRNSATKGPYSNQPQHF.

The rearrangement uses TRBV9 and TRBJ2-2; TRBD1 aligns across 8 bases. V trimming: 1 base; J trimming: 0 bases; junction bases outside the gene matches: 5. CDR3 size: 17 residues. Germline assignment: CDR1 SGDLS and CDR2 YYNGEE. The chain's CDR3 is CASSVPRTGSNTGELFF. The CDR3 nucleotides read TGTGCCAGCAGCGTACCCCGGACAGGGTCGAACACCGGGGAGCTGTTTTTT.

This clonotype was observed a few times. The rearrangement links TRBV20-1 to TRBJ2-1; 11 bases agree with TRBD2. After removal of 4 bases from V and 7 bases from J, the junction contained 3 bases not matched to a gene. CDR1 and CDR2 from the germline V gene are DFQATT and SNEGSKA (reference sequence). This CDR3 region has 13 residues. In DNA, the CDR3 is TGCAGTGCTACGGGACTAGCGGCGAATGAGCAGTTCTTC. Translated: CSATGLAANEQFF.